The clone carrying this T cell receptor beta chain was counted at least ten times. Its antigen remains unidentified. The sample carries other DNA sequences with the same CDR3. As processed by the authors: What underpinned the distant-metastasis classifier for papillary thyroid cancer was the set of CDR3 differences across clinicopathological groups. TCRdb reanalyzed the PCR reads with MiXCR. Here the V and J calls rest on TCRdb's processing, not on the authors' analysis. Here the sample spans about 9,900 clones, roughly 9.8% being singletons. This record belongs to a study of metastatic and nonmetastatic thyroid tumors. The wider study: The comparison covered peripheral blood and tumor or nodule tissue in malignant and benign thyroid patients. Study-level results: TCR beta diversity was reportedly significantly higher in malignant thyroid tumors than benign nodules, in blood and tumor.

All patients reached thyroid surgery having received no treatment beforehand. The germline V gene encodes CDR1 SGHRS and CDR2 YFSETQ. V was trimmed by 2 bases and J by 2 bases, leaving 11 bases between them. The CDR3 loop spans 15 amino acids. The chain is built from TRBV5-1 and TRBJ1-5; maybe TRBD1 (6 bases). The clonotype comes from a female donor with papillary thyroid cancer or a benign thyroid nodule (not recorded which). Some clones in this sample may be carry-over from other donors' samples. Sample: tumor tissue. CDR3 loop: CASSLSGAGNQPQHF. The CDR3 DNA sequence: TGCGCCAGCAGCTTATCGGGGGCTGGCAATCAGCCCCAGCATTTT.